Below are 10 T cell receptor beta chains sequenced from a single sample in a study of T-cell memory formation after mild COVID-19. TCRdb re-derived calls from the 5' RACE reads in MiXCR, one entry per CDR3 protein. This repertoire shows roughly 110,000 distinct CDR3 sequences, roughly 14% found once; its top ten account for 35% to 40%. The sample comprised PBMCs or a T cell subset sorted from them (not recorded which). These receptors all come from a man between 18 and 35 years old who had mild COVID-19 (a few samples of this study predate the infection). Cell type and time point are not known.

In its sample, this clonotype was seen a few times. This sequence joins TRBV6-6 and TRBJ2-1; possibly TRBD1 for D (5 bases). With 4 bases removed from V and 2 bases from J, the gap between germline ends came to 9 bases. CDR1 and CDR2 (germline): MNHNY, SVGAGI (reference sequence). The CDR3 runs 14 residues. The CDR3 loop reads CASSFRTTYNEQFF. In DNA form, the CDR3 reads TGTGCCAGCAGTTTCAGGACAACCTACAATGAGCAGTTCTTC.

The V call is TRBV4-3, the J call TRBJ2-2; 8 nucleotides agree with TRBD1. The CDR3 is made up of 15 amino acids. Germline assignment: CDR1 LGHNA and CDR2 YSLEER. The J segment lost 3 bases and the V segment lost 9 bases, leaving 9 bases of the junction unmatched. The CDR3 spells CASSSGGVDTGELFF. As DNA, the CDR3 is TGCGCCAGTTCTTCAGGGGGCGTCGACACCGGGGAGCTGTTTTTT.

The sample holds a few counts of this clonotype. The V gene is TRBV5-1, the J gene TRBJ1-1; 10 bases are a match to TRBD1. The V and J ends lost 5 bases and 8 bases, in that order; junction bases with no gene match: 9. CDR3 length equals 14 residues. Per the germline V gene, CDR1 is SGHRS and CDR2 is YFSETQ. CDR3 amino acids: CASSPPGQGLEAFF. CDR3 coding DNA: TGCGCCAGCAGTCCTCCGGGACAGGGGCTCGAAGCTTTCTTT.

The chain uses TRBV7-9 and TRBJ1-2, with TRBD1 matching 10 bases. Looked up from germline, CDR1 is SEHNR and CDR2 is FQNEAQ (reference sequence). Losses at the gene ends were 5 bases for V and 1 base for J; bases not matched to a gene: 7. The CDR3 covers 16 residues. This CDR3 reads CASSRPGQGDNYGYTF. The DNA for the CDR3 is TGTGCCAGCAGCCGACCCGGACAGGGGGATAACTATGGCTACACCTTC.

The J gene is TRBJ2-2, the V gene TRBV6-5; TRBD1 aligns across 11 bases. The V gene's germline CDR1 is MNHEY and CDR2 SVGAGI. Germline trimming cut 6 bases from V and 4 bases from J; bases unmatched to any gene: 13. This CDR3 comprises 18 residues. CDR3 nucleotide sequence: TGTGCCAGCAGCTTAGGCCCCCTCGGGACAGGGGGCACCGGGGAGCTGTTTTTT. Residues: CASSLGPLGTGGTGELFF.

J is TRBJ2-7 and V is TRBV2; the D gene is possibly TRBD1 (6 bases). Germline CDR1 and CDR2: SNHLY and FYNNEI. Trimming pared 9 bases from V and 4 bases from J, leaving 19 bases between. The CDR3 totals 14 residues. The CDR3 nucleotides read TGTGCCAGTCAGCCGAGACAGGCGATATACGAGCAGTACTTC. It yields the protein CASQPRQAIYEQYF.

The chain has TRBV4-1 and TRBJ1-5; possibly TRBD1 for D (5 bases). In germline, CDR1 is MGHRA, CDR2 YSYEKL. The CDR3 covers 16 residues. With 4 bases removed from V and 3 bases from J, the gap between germline ends came to 16 bases. DNA of the CDR3: TGCGCCAGCAGCCCGACCTTGGTCAGGGTCAATCAGCCCCAGCATTTT. Protein sequence: CASSPTLVRVNQPQHF.

This clonotype was detected only a few times. The gene calls are TRBV27 and TRBJ1-1, with 11 positions matching TRBD1. Germline CDR1 and CDR2: MNHEY and SMNVEV (reference sequence). Losses at the gene ends were 1 base for V and 4 bases for J; bases not matched to a gene: 2. This CDR3 comprises 15 residues. DNA of the CDR3: TGTGCCAGCAGTTTATTAGGACAGGGGGCCACTGAAGCTTTCTTT. Amino acid sequence: CASSLLGQGATEAFF.

CDR3 residues: CASSLGQAWANYGYTF. In DNA, the CDR3 is TGTGCCAGCAGCCTCGGACAAGCCTGGGCTAACTATGGCTACACCTTC. The rearrangement uses TRBV7-8 and TRBJ1-2, with D perhaps matching TRBD1 (5 bases). The V and J ends lost 5 bases and 0 bases respectively, with 16 bases between them. CDR1 and CDR2 from the germline V gene are SGHVS and FQNEAQ. This CDR3 has 16 amino acids.

This clonotype has more than one count but fewer than ten. J is TRBJ2-1 and V is TRBV7-9; D is possibly TRBD1 (5 bases). The CDR3 runs to 11 residues. The germline V gene encodes CDR1 SEHNR and CDR2 FQNEAQ (reference sequence). V dropped 10 bases and J dropped 10 bases, with 14 bases sitting between them. CDR3 coding DNA: TGTGCCATGATTCAGGGTATGGAGCAGTTCTTC. This codes for CAMIQGMEQFF.